This is a list of T cell receptor beta chains from one sample in a study of OX40 agonist ivuxolimab in advanced cancers. Repertoires were generated with immunoSEQ multiplex PCR, while TCRdb's copy carries only in-frame clones and drops some. Counted here are about 69,000 clones, more than 85% occurring once; the ten biggest clones make up around 0.31%. The sequences come from CD4+ or CD8+ T cells sorted from blood, collected in a trial of the OX40 agonist ivuxolimab. The origin of the receptors is an adult with an advanced solid tumor such as melanoma, head and neck, liver or kidney cancer. The CDR3 runs from the conserved cysteine through the conserved F or W. The D gene is left open where the match is weak. A clone size is listed for some rows: how often the clone was seen (once, few, many), or a class if it is expanded.

size	V	D	J	CDR3	DNA
-	TRBV11-2	TRBD1	TRBJ2-7	CASSLDMTGGGSYEQYF	TGTGCCAGCAGCTTAGATATGACAGGGGGAGGATCCTACGAGCAGTACTTC
-	TRBV19	-	TRBJ2-1	CASSIVAGSYNEQFF	TGTGCCAGTAGTATAGTGGCGGGGTCCTACAATGAGCAGTTCTTC
-	TRBV7-3	-	TRBJ1-1	CASSIDRDTEAFF	TGTGCCAGCAGCATTGACCGGGACACTGAAGCTTTCTTT
-	TRBV10-2	TRBD1	TRBJ1-2	CASLQGTYGYTF	TGCGCCAGCCTACAGGGGACCTATGGCTACACCTTC
-	TRBV19	TRBD2	TRBJ2-1	CASSIEPRLAGVYEQFF	TGTGCCAGTAGTATAGAACCCCGACTAGCGGGAGTTTATGAGCAGTTCTTC
-	TRBV15	-	TRBJ1-1	CATRTGLNTEAFF	TGTGCCACCAGAACCGGGTTGAACACTGAAGCTTTCTTT
-	TRBV6-5	TRBD1	TRBJ1-2	CASSGQGYGYTF	TGTGCCAGCAGCGGACAGGGTTATGGCTACACCTTC
-	TRBV2	TRBD2	TRBJ2-7	CASSGGSGYEQYF	TGTGCCAGCAGTGGCGGGAGTGGCTACGAGCAGTACTTC
once	TRBV19	-	TRBJ1-6	CASSIKGSSYNSPLHF	TGTGCCAGTAGTATCAAGGGCTCCTCCTATAATTCACCCCTCCACTTT
-	TRBV11-2	-	TRBJ2-1	CASSFTNGPYNEQFF	TGTGCCAGCAGCTTTACCAACGGACCCTACAATGAGCAGTTCTTC
-	TRBV10-3	TRBD1	TRBJ1-3	CAISRDRTYNSGNTIYF	TGTGCCATCAGCCGGGACAGAACTTATAACTCTGGAAACACCATATATTTT
-	TRBV7-3	TRBD1	TRBJ1-5	CASSSTNTGESNQPQHF	TGTGCCAGCAGCTCGACCAATACAGGGGAGAGCAATCAGCCCCAGCATTTT
-	TRBV7-8	-	TRBJ1-5	CASSSHGLEGRDQPQHF	TGTGCCAGCAGCTCCCATGGGTTAGAGGGAAGGGATCAGCCCCAGCATTTT
-	TRBV5-1	TRBD1	TRBJ2-1	CASSLAGTGKYNEQFF	TGCGCCAGCAGCCTTGCCGGGACAGGGAAATACAATGAGCAGTTCTTC
-	TRBV6-1	-	TRBJ2-4	CASSDQAGWGLAKNIQYF	TGTGCCAGCAGTGATCAGGCAGGATGGGGGCTAGCCAAAAACATTCAGTACTTC
-	TRBV29-1	-	TRBJ2-1	CSVRAQGNLDEQFF	TGCAGCGTCAGGGCGCAGGGGAATTTGGATGAGCAGTTCTTC
-	TRBV2	TRBD1	TRBJ2-5	CASRHRGLEETQYF	TGTGCCAGCAGACACAGGGGGCTGGAAGAGACCCAGTACTTC
-	TRBV28	-	TRBJ2-6	CASSTYGANVLTF	TGTGCCAGCAGTACATACGGGGCCAACGTCCTGACTTTC
-	TRBV21-1	-	TRBJ2-7	CASSKCGGSTDDSYEQYF	TGTGCCAGCAGCAAATGCGGCGGGAGTACCGACGACTCCTACGAGCAGTACTTC
once	TRBV12-5	-	TRBJ2-1	CASGVPPAPEQFF	TGTGCTAGTGGTGTCCCCCCCGCTCCGGAGCAGTTCTTC
once	TRBV6-1	TRBD1	TRBJ1-5	CASIDRTGGNQPQHF	TGTGCCAGCATCGATCGGACAGGGGGGAATCAGCCCCAGCATTTT
-	TRBV6-6	TRBD2	TRBJ2-3	CASSYSGGNTDTQYF	TGTGCCAGCAGTTACTCCGGGGGGAACACAGATACGCAGTATTTT
-	TRBV28	-	TRBJ1-5	CASSGGSPQHF	TGTGCCAGCAGTGGGGGGAGTCCCCAGCATTTT
once	TRBV5-1	-	TRBJ2-3	CASSNGGRGRADTQYF	TGCGCCAGCAGCAATGGGGGCCGGGGAAGAGCAGATACGCAGTATTTT
-	TRBV7-9	TRBD2	TRBJ2-2	CASSLGGGRVDTGELFF	TGTGCCAGCAGCTTAGGAGGCGGGAGAGTGGACACCGGGGAGCTGTTTTTT
-	TRBV19	TRBD1	TRBJ1-1	CASSPDRGPRMNTEAFF	TGTGCCAGTAGCCCTGACAGGGGGCCGAGAATGAACACTGAAGCTTTCTTT
-	TRBV2	-	TRBJ2-7	CASYRESYEQYF	TGTGCCAGCTACAGGGAGTCCTACGAGCAGTACTTC
once	TRBV27	TRBD1	TRBJ2-7	CASSLTGTVYEQYF	TGTGCCAGCAGCCTCACCGGGACAGTATACGAGCAGTACTTC
-	TRBV18	TRBD2	TRBJ2-5	CASSLGTTYQETQYF	TGTGCCAGCTCACTAGGGACTACCTACCAAGAGACCCAGTACTTC
-	TRBV5-1	TRBD2	TRBJ2-1	CASSSLAGGSLSYNEQFF	TGCGCCAGCAGCAGCCTGGCGGGAGGGTCGCTCTCCTACAATGAGCAGTTCTTC
-	TRBV28	TRBD1	TRBJ1-1	CASSLGGVGGQGVNTEAFF	TGTGCCAGCAGTTTAGGAGGAGTAGGAGGACAGGGAGTGAACACTGAAGCTTTCTTT
-	TRBV7-6	TRBD2	TRBJ2-1	CASSQGLAGYNEQFF	TGTGCCAGCAGCCAGGGACTAGCGGGTTACAATGAGCAGTTCTTC
-	TRBV19	-	TRBJ2-7	CASSGGYEQYF	TGTGCCAGTAGTGGCGGCTACGAGCAGTACTTC
-	TRBV5-4	-	TRBJ2-3	CASRTSFTDTQYF	TGTGCCAGCAGGACTAGTTTCACAGATACGCAGTATTTT
-	TRBV19	TRBD1	TRBJ1-2	CASSMGFVSAGGLGGYTF	TGTGCCAGTAGTATGGGCTTCGTCTCGGCAGGGGGCCTTGGGGGCTACACCTTC
-	TRBV5-4	-	TRBJ2-7	CASSLNQGVSNEQYF	TGTGCCAGCAGCTTGAATCAGGGAGTGAGTAACGAGCAGTACTTC
-	TRBV28	TRBD1	TRBJ1-1	CASSIPRGVNTEAFF	TGTGCCAGCAGTATACCCAGGGGGGTGAACACTGAAGCTTTCTTT
-	TRBV11-3	-	TRBJ2-3	CASSLGGGRTDTQYF	TGTGCCAGCAGCTTAGGTGGGGGCCGCACAGATACGCAGTATTTT
-	TRBV20-1	-	TRBJ2-7	CSATTQYGQYF	TGCAGTGCAACGACACAATACGGGCAGTACTTC
-	TRBV6-1	-	TRBJ2-7	CASSRIGADSEQYF	TGTGCCAGCAGTCGCATCGGGGCAGACTCCGAGCAGTACTTC
-	TRBV5-4	TRBD2	TRBJ2-1	CASSREAGVRYNEQFF	TGTGCCAGCAGCCGAGAAGCGGGAGTTAGGTACAATGAGCAGTTCTTC